This T cell receptor beta chain came from a study of patients and donors after allogeneic stem cell transplantation. CDR1 is SEHNR, CDR2 FQNEAQ, per germline (reference sequence). V was trimmed by 1 base and J by 6 bases, leaving 7 bases between them. The CDR3 is made up of 13 amino acids. MiXCR, applied by TCRdb to the RT-PCR reads, yields one record per CDR3 protein. The table has tens of thousands of distinct CDR3 sequences, roughly 29% seen once. This clonotype originated in a human donor who was either an allogeneic HSCT recipient or a stem cell or donor lymphocyte infusion donor (not recorded which). It is not recorded whose cells these are; they may come from a transplant donor. The chain has TRBV7-9 and TRBJ2-1; maybe TRBD2 (5 bases). Material: blood, either unsorted or a sorted T cell fraction (not recorded which). As DNA, the CDR3 is TGTGCCAGCAGCTTAGGCGGGCCCAATGAGCAGTTCTTC. Protein sequence: CASSLGGPNEQFF.